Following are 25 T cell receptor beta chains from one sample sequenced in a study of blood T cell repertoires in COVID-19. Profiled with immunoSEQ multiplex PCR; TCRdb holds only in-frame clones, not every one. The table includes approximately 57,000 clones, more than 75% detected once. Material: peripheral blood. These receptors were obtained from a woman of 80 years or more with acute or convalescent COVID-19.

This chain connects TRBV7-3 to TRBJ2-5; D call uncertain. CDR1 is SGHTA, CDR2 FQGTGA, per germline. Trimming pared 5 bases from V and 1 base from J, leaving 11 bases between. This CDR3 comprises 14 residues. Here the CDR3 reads CASSPQNSQETQYF. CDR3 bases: TGTGCCAGCAGCCCACAGAACTCCCAAGAGACCCAGTACTTC. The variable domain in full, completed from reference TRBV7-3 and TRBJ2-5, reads GAGVSQTPSNKVTEKGKYVELRCDPISGHTALYWYRQSLGQGPEFLIYFQGTGAADDSGLPNDRFFAVRPEGSVSTLKIQRTERGDSAVYLCASSPQNSQETQYFGPGTRLLVL.

Written as DNA, the CDR3 is TGTGCCTGGAGCTTCACCCTAGCGGGAACTGGACCGCAGTACTTC. Amino acids: CAWSFTLAGTGPQYF. The rearrangement links TRBV30 to TRBJ2-7; 9 nucleotides agree with TRBD2. V shed 3 bases and J 9 bases; nucleotides not matched to a gene: 15. The CDR3 has 15 residues. CDR1 and CDR2 from the germline V gene are GTSNPN and SVGIG (reference sequence).

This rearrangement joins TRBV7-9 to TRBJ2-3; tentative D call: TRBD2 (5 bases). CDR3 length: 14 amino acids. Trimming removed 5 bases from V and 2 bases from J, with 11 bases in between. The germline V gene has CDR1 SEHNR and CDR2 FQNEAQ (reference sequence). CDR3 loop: CASSPSRVTDTQYF. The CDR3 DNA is TGTGCCAGCAGCCCCTCGAGGGTCACAGATACGCAGTATTTT.

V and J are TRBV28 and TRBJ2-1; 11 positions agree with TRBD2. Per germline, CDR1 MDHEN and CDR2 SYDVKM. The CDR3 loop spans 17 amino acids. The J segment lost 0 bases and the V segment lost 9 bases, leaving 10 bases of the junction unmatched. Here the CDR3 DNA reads TGTGCCAGTACCGGGACTAGCGGCTTGAGCTCCTACAATGAGCAGTTCTTC. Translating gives CASTGTSGLSSYNEQFF.

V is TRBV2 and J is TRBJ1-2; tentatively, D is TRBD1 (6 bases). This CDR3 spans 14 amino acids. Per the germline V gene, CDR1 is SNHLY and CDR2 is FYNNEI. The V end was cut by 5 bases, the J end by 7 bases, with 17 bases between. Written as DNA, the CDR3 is TGTGCCAGCAGTTCCACCCGGGGGGCAATTGGCTACACCTTC. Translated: CASSSTRGAIGYTF.

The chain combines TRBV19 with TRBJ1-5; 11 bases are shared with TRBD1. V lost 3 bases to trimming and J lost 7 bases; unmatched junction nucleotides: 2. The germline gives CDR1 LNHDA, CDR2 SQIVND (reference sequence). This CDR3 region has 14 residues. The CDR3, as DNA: TGTGCCAGTAGTATGGGGACAGGGGGACAGCCCCAGCATTTT. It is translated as CASSMGTGGQPQHF.

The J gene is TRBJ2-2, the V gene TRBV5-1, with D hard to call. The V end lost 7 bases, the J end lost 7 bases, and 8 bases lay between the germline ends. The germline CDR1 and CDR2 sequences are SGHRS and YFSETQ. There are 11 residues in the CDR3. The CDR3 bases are TGCGCCAGCTCGGGTTTCGGGGAGCTGTTTTTT. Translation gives CASSGFGELFF.

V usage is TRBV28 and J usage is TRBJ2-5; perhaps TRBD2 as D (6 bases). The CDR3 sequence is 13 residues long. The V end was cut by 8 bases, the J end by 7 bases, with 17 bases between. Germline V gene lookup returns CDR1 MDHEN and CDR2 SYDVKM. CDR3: CASSTGAPGTQYF. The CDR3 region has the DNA TGTGCCAGCTCCACGGGAGCCCCAGGGACCCAGTACTTC. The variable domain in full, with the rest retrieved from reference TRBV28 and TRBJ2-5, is DVKVTQSSRYLVKRTGEKVFLECVQDMDHENMFWYRQDPGLGLRLIYFSYDVKMKEKGDIPEGYSVSREKKERFSLILESASTNQTSMYLCASSTGAPGTQYFGPGTRLLVL.

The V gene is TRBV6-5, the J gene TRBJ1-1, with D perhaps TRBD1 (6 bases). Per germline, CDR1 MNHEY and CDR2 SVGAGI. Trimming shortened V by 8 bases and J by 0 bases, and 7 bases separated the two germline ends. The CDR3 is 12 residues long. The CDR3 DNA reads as TGTGCCAGCCGGACAGTGAACACTGAAGCTTTCTTT. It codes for CASRTVNTEAFF.

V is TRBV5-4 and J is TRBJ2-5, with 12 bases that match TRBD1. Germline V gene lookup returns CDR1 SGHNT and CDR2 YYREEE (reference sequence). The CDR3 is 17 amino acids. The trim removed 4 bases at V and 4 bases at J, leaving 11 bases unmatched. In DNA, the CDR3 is TGTGCCAGCAGCCCAGAGGGACAGGGGGCCAGGCGAGAGACCCAGTACTTC. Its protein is CASSPEGQGARRETQYF.

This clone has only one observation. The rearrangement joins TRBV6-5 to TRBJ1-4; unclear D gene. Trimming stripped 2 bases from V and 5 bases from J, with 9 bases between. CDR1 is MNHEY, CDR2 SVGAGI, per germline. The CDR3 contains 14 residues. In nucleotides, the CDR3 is TGTGCCAGCAGTTACGAGCCCAACAATGAAAAACTGTTTTTT. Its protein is CASSYEPNNEKLFF.

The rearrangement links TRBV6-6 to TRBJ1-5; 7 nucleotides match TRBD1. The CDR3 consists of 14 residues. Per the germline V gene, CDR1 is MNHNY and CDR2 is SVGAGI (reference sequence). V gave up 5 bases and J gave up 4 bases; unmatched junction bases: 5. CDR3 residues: CASSAPGQNQPQHF. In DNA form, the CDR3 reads TGTGCCAGCAGTGCACCGGGACAGAATCAGCCCCAGCATTTT.

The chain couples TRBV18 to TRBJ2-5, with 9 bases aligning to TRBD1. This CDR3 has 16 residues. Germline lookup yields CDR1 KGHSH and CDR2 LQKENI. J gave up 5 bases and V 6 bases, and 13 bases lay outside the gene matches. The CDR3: CASSPWITGGQETQYF. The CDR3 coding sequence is TGTGCCAGCTCGCCTTGGATCACAGGGGGCCAGGAGACCCAGTACTTC.

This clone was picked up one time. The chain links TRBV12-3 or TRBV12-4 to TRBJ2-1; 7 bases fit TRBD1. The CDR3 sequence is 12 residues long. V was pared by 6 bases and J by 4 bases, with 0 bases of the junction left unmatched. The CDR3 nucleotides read TGTGCCAGCAGCAGGGGGTACAATGAGCAGTTCTTC. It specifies CASSRGYNEQFF.

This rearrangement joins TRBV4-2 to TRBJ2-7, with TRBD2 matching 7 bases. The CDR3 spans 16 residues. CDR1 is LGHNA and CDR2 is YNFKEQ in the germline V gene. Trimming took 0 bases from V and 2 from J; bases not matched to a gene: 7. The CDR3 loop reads CASSQDGVSGPYEQYF. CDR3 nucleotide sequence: TGTGCCAGCAGCCAAGATGGTGTTAGCGGGCCCTACGAGCAGTACTTC.

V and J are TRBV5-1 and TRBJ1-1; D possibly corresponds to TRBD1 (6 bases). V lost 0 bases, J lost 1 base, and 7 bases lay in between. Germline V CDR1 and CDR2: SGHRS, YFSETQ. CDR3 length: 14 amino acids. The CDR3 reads CASSLAGANTEAFF. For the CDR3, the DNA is TGCGCCAGCAGCTTGGCAGGGGCGAACACTGAAGCTTTCTTT.

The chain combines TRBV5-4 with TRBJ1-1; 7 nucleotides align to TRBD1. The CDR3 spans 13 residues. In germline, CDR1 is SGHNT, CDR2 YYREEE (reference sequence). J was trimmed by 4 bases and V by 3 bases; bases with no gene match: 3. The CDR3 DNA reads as TGTGCCAGCAGCTCTCCAGGGGGCACTGAAGCTTTCTTT. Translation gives CASSSPGGTEAFF.

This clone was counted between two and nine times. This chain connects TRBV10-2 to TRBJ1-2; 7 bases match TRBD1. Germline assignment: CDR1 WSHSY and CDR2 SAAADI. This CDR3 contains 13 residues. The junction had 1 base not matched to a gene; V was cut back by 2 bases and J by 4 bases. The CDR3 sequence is CASSEGTVYGYTF. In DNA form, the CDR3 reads TGCGCCAGCAGTGAGGGGACAGTCTATGGCTACACCTTC.

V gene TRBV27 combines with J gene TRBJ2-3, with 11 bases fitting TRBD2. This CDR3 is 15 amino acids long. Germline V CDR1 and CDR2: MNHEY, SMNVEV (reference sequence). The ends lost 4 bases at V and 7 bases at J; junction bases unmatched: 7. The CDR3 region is CASSSGSGGAHTQYF. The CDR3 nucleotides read TGTGCCAGCAGTTCGGGTAGCGGGGGGGCACATACGCAGTATTTT.

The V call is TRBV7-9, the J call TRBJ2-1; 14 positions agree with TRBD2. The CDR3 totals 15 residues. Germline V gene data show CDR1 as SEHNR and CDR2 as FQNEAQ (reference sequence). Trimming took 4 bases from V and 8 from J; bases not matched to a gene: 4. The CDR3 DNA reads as TGTGCCAGCAGCTCCGGGACTAGCGGGGGCTATGAGCAGTTCTTC. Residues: CASSSGTSGGYEQFF.

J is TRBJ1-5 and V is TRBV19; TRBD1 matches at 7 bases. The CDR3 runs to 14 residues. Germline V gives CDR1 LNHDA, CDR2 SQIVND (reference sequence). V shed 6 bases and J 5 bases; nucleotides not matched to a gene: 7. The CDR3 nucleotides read TGTGCCAGTAGGATAAACAGGGGATATCAGCCCCAGCATTTT. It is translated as CASRINRGYQPQHF.

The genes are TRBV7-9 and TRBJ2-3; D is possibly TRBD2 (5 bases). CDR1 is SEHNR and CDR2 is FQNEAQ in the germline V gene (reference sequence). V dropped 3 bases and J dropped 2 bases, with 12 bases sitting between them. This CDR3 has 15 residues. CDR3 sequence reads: CASSFGLEITDTQYF. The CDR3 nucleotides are TGTGCCAGCAGCTTTGGACTGGAAATCACAGATACGCAGTATTTT.

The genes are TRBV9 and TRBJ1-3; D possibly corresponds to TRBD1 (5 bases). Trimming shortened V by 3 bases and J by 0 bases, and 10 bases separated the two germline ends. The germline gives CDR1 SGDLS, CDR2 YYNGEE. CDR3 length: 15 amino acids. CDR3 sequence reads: CASSGQSVSGNTIYF. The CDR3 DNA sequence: TGTGCCAGCAGCGGACAGTCTGTCTCTGGAAACACCATATATTTT.

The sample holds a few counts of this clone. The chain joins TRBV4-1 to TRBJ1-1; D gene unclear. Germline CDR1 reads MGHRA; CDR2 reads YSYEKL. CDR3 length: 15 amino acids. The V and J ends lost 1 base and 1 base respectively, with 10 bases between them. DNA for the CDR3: TGCGCCAGCAGCCAAGCTGGGGAGGGGAACACTGAAGCTTTCTTT. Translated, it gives CASSQAGEGNTEAFF.

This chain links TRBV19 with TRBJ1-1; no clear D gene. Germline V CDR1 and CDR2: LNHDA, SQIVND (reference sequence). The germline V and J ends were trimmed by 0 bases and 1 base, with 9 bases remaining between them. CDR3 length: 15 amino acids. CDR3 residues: CASSIDLGSNTEAFF. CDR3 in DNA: TGTGCCAGTAGTATAGATCTGGGCTCGAACACTGAAGCTTTCTTT.